This passage covers 17 T cell receptor beta chains from one sample sequenced in a study of identical twins. TCRdb passed the 5' RACE reads through MiXCR, listing each CDR3 protein once. In the table there are around 1.7 million distinct CDR3 sequences, around 33% of which are singletons. The sample consisted of cord blood. Receptor source: a newborn girl in good health.

This chain joins TRBV20-1 and TRBJ2-2, with 8 bases matching TRBD2. The V gene end was trimmed by 5 bases and the J gene end by 1 base; junction bases not matched to a gene: 3. This CDR3 contains 14 residues. Germline loops: CDR1 DFQATT, CDR2 SNEGSKA (reference sequence). The CDR3 region has the DNA TGCAGTGCTCGCGGGGGGAAGAACACCGGGGAGCTGTTTTTT. Translated, it gives CSARGGKNTGELFF.

This chain connects TRBV7-6 to TRBJ2-1; D is unclear. V was pared by 5 bases and J by 4 bases, with 9 bases between. Germline V gene data show CDR1 as SGHVS and CDR2 as FNYEAQ. CDR3 length: 13 amino acids. DNA of the CDR3: TGTGCCAGCAGCACGAGCCCATACAATGAGCAGTTCTTC. Translation: CASSTSPYNEQFF.

There are a few counts of this clonotype. This sequence joins TRBV20-1 and TRBJ2-1; 7 nucleotides agree with TRBD2. The trim removed 6 bases at V and 3 bases at J, leaving 11 bases unmatched. The CDR3 loop spans 15 amino acids. Germline CDR1 and CDR2: DFQATT and SNEGSKA (reference sequence). CDR3 protein: CSARLGSGDYNEQFF. In DNA form, the CDR3 reads TGCAGTGCCCGACTAGGGAGCGGGGACTACAATGAGCAGTTCTTC.

This clonotype occurred a few times. The chain couples TRBV4-2 to TRBJ1-2; no reliable D call. V lost 3 bases and J lost 2, with 13 bases in between. This CDR3 contains 15 residues. Germline assignment: CDR1 LGHNA and CDR2 YNFKEQ. CDR3: CASSQEGKANYGYTF. The CDR3 coding sequence is TGTGCCAGCAGCCAGGAGGGTAAGGCAAACTATGGCTACACCTTC.

The V and J genes are TRBV7-2 and TRBJ2-3, with 7 bases aligning to TRBD1. V dropped 4 bases and J dropped 2; count of bases not matched to a gene: 6. Per germline, CDR1 SGHTA and CDR2 FQGNSA. There are 15 residues in the CDR3. In DNA form, the CDR3 reads TGTGCCAGCAGCTCCCGGACAGGACACACAGATACGCAGTATTTT. It is translated as CASSSRTGHTDTQYF.

This clonotype was recorded many times. The rearrangement links TRBV24-1 to TRBJ2-3; D not resolved. CDR3 length: 12 amino acids. Between the trimmed V and J ends, which lost 5 bases and 5 bases, there was a span of 7 bases. Germline V CDR1 and CDR2: KGHDR, SFDVKD. The CDR3 coding sequence is TGTGCCACCAGTGGAGTAGGAGATACGCAGTATTTT. This gives the protein CATSGVGDTQYF.

The chain is built from TRBV20-1 and TRBJ2-1, with 7 bases identical to TRBD1. Losses at the gene ends were 3 bases for V and 4 bases for J; bases not matched to a gene: 9. The CDR3 extends over 15 amino acids. From germline, CDR1 is DFQATT and CDR2 SNEGSKA (reference sequence). DNA for the CDR3: TGCAGTGCTAGTGCCGCCCCAGGGGGATACAATGAGCAGTTCTTC. The encoded protein is CSASAAPGGYNEQFF.

This rearrangement joins TRBV29-1 to TRBJ2-6; D may be TRBD2 (6 bases). The V gene's germline CDR1 is SQVTM and CDR2 ANQGSEA. This CDR3 has 15 residues. The ends were cut back, 4 bases at V and 3 bases at J, with 13 bases in the middle. This CDR3 is CSVGGEVYGANVLTF. The DNA for the CDR3 is TGCAGCGTTGGGGGGGAGGTTTATGGGGCCAACGTCCTGACTTTC.

This chain joins TRBV27 and TRBJ1-2; D unclear. The CDR3 loop spans 13 amino acids. The V end lost 0 bases, the J end lost 4 bases, and 6 bases lay between the germline ends. Germline CDR1 MNHEY, CDR2 SMNVEV (reference sequence). Here the CDR3 DNA reads TGTGCCAGCAGTTTATCCAAGATCTATGGCTACACCTTC. It is translated as CASSLSKIYGYTF.

The chain couples TRBV20-1 to TRBJ2-7, with 7 nucleotides matching TRBD2. The germline V gene has CDR1 DFQATT and CDR2 SNEGSKA (reference sequence). The CDR3 has 13 amino acids. The trim removed 3 bases at V and 0 bases at J, leaving 2 bases unmatched. The CDR3 DNA reads as TGCAGTGCTAGTTGGGGGGGCTCCTACGAGCAGTACTTC. Protein product: CSASWGGSYEQYF.

This clonotype was counted at least ten times. This sequence joins TRBV4-2 and TRBJ2-3; 11 bases line up with TRBD2. This CDR3 comprises 17 residues. Germline V CDR1 and CDR2: LGHNA, YNFKEQ. Trimming cost V 2 bases and J 2 bases; bases outside gene matches: 6. CDR3 coding DNA: TGTGCCAGCAGCCAATTCGGGACTAGCGGCACCACAGATACGCAGTATTTT. This encodes CASSQFGTSGTTDTQYF.

CDR3 protein: CASSLRAGVGLAKNIQYF. The CDR3 DNA follows: TGTGCCAGCAGCTTGCGAGCGGGGGTTGGGTTAGCCAAAAACATTCAGTACTTC. V and J are TRBV7-2 and TRBJ2-4; 8 nucleotides line up with TRBD2. This CDR3 has 18 amino acids. V was pared by 3 bases and J by 0 bases, with 10 bases of the junction left unmatched. The V gene's germline CDR1 is SGHTA and CDR2 FQGNSA.

This chain links TRBV5-1 with TRBJ2-1; D is unresolved. The DNA end is more similar to TRBJ2-7, so the J call may be wrong. The CDR3 totals 15 residues. Germline V gene data show CDR1 as SGHRS and CDR2 as YFSETQ. Written as DNA, the CDR3 is TGCGCCAGCAGCTTGGGGATGAGCTCCTACAATGAGCAGTACTTC. Translated, it gives CASSLGMSSYNEQYF.

This clonotype has only a few counts. This chain links TRBV5-1 with TRBJ1-1; the D gene is possibly TRBD1 (6 bases). The CDR3 loop spans 15 amino acids. V lost 4 bases and J 5 bases, leaving 18 bases between the germline ends. The germline V gene has CDR1 SGHRS and CDR2 YFSETQ. CDR3: CASSIGQQLGTEAFF. Here the CDR3 DNA reads TGCGCCAGCAGCATTGGACAGCAGTTGGGGACTGAAGCTTTCTTT.

The gene calls are TRBV9 and TRBJ2-2; D call uncertain. Germline V gene data show CDR1 as SGDLS and CDR2 as YYNGEE. Trimming removed 5 bases at V and 3 bases at J, with 8 bases between. The CDR3 consists of 13 residues. CDR3 DNA sequence: TGTGCCAGCAGTATAGTGTACACCGGGGAGCTGTTTTTT. It codes for CASSIVYTGELFF.

In this sample, this clonotype turned up a few times. V is TRBV27 and J is TRBJ2-1; 10 positions match TRBD2. The CDR3 totals 18 residues. Germline-derived CDR1 and CDR2 are MNHEY and SMNVEV (reference sequence). The junction had 11 bases not matched to a gene; V was cut back by 2 bases and J by 4 bases. CDR3 nucleotides: TGTGCCAGCAGTTTAAGAAGTCAGCGGGGGGGCATGTACAATGAGCAGTTCTTC. The encoded protein is CASSLRSQRGGMYNEQFF.

The V call is TRBV5-6, the J call TRBJ2-3, with TRBD2 matching 9 bases. V lost 4 bases and J lost 2; bases outside the gene matches: 5. Germline loops: CDR1 SGHDT, CDR2 YYEEEE. The CDR3 is made up of 15 amino acids. For the CDR3, the DNA is TGTGCCAGCAGCACTAGCGGGCGGTCCACAGATACGCAGTATTTT. Encoded protein: CASSTSGRSTDTQYF. The full variable domain, in which reference TRBV5-6 and TRBJ2-3 provide the parts outside the CDR3, is DAGVTQSPTHLIKTRGQQVTLRCSPKSGHDTVSWYQQALGQGPQFIFQYYEEEERQRGNFPDRFSGHQFPNYSSELNVNALLLGDSALYLCASSTSGRSTDTQYFGPGTRLTVL.